The T cell receptor (beta chain) under discussion was sequenced for a study of blood T cell repertoires in COVID-19. On the study more broadly: PBMCs, B-cell-depleted T cells, or T cells were the source of the cDNA or gDNA that made up the material.

Original handling: Cell counts per sample came from amplifying reference gene primers. Sequencing used immunoSEQ multiplex PCR; TCRdb keeps in-frame clones, though not all of them. V, J and clone size are those of that table, while D and trimming were read from the DNA. The table includes more than 70,000 clones, about 89% detected once. Germline CDR1 reads KGHSY; CDR2 reads FQNENV. Trimming shortened V by 4 bases and J by 0 bases, and 15 bases separated the two germline ends. This CDR3 is 16 amino acids long. The sequenced sample consisted of peripheral blood. V gene TRBV16 combines with J gene TRBJ1-2; D gene unclear. The receptor comes from a man in his fifties or sixties with active or convalescent COVID-19. The CDR3 DNA reads as TGTGCCAGCAGCCCCTTCGGTGAGGGAGCTAACTATGGCTACACCTTC. Amino acids: CASSPFGEGANYGYTF.